This T cell receptor beta chain is drawn from a study of control samples from healthy donors and cancer patients. The CDR3 sequence is 14 residues long. From germline, CDR1 is MNHEY and CDR2 SVGAGI. Trimming cost V 7 bases and J 10 bases; bases outside gene matches: 7. The table came from immunoSEQ multiplex PCR; TCRdb's copy has only in-frame clones and leaves some out. The sample lists 150,000 to 200,000 clones, 90% to 95% occurring once. The sequencing sample was made of blood. This sequence was found in a woman in her thirties in good health. This sequence joins TRBV6-5 and TRBJ1-6; 10 bases fit TRBD1. In nucleotides, the CDR3 is TGTGCCAGCACTCCGGGACAGGGGAAATCACCCCTCCACTTT. As protein: CASTPGQGKSPLHF.